The 11 T cell receptor beta chains in this list originate from one sample, sequenced in a study of shared clonotypes between healthy human individuals. Repertoires were generated with immunoSEQ multiplex PCR, while TCRdb's copy carries only in-frame clones and drops some. Among around 940,000 clones listed, over 75% were seen once. Sequencing input: memory CD4+ T cells sorted from blood. Subset denoted: CD45RA-negative fraction. These receptors all come from a man between 18 and 29 years old in good health.

This clone was seen only a few times. The chain employs TRBV5-5 and TRBJ1-2, with D maybe TRBD1 (6 bases). V gave up 4 bases and J gave up 4 bases, with 17 bases separating them. CDR3 length: 15 residues. Looked up from germline, CDR1 is SGHKS and CDR2 is YYEKEE (reference sequence). The CDR3: CASSRRGEPSYGYTF. The CDR3 nucleotides read TGTGCCAGCAGCCGGAGGGGGGAGCCCTCCTATGGCTACACCTTC.

The chain joins TRBV19 to TRBJ2-1; TRBD1 is a possible D gene (5 bases). Germline assignment: CDR1 LNHDA and CDR2 SQIVND (reference sequence). The CDR3 covers 15 residues. The ends were cut back, 7 bases at V and 4 bases at J, with 17 bases in the middle. The CDR3 nucleotides are TGTGCCAGTACTTTATCGCAGGGTGTTTACAATGAGCAGTTCTTC. Amino acids: CASTLSQGVYNEQFF.

A word on this clone: This is likely an artifact of a read error, given a far larger clone one base away. Other DNA sequences in the sample encode the same CDR3. The chain has TRBV11-3 and TRBJ2-5; TRBD2 matches 9 bases. The CDR3 has 17 amino acids. V lost 3 bases and J lost 5; bases outside the gene matches: 13. The V gene's germline CDR1 is SGHNT and CDR2 YENEEA. CDR3 protein: CASSLGVSGGPGETQYF. The CDR3 DNA reads as TGTGCCAGCAGCTTGGGGGTTAGCGGGGGACCAGGCGAGACCCAGTACTTC.

The chain uses TRBV20-1 and TRBJ1-1, with unresolved D. The CDR3 runs 11 residues. Trimming cost V 6 bases and J 4 bases, with 9 bases left between them. Germline lookup yields CDR1 DFQATT and CDR2 SNEGSKA (reference sequence). The CDR3 reads CSAEGFTEAFF. The CDR3 nucleotides read TGCAGTGCAGAGGGATTCACTGAAGCTTTCTTT.

This sequence joins TRBV7-9 and TRBJ1-1; D gene ambiguous. The CDR3 has 13 residues. CDR1 and CDR2 (germline): SEHNR, FQNEAQ (reference sequence). Deletions cut 5 bases from V and 0 bases from J, with 7 bases between. DNA for the CDR3: TGTGCCAGCAGCGTTCAGATGAACACTGAAGCTTTCTTT. Translation: CASSVQMNTEAFF.

The CDR3 DNA reads as TGTGCCAGCAGCTTTGAGGGAGGTCAGCCCCAGCATTTT. Amino acid sequence: CASSFEGGQPQHF. This chain uses TRBV11-2 with TRBJ1-5; no clear D. Germline assignment: CDR1 SGHAT and CDR2 FQNNGV. Trimming took off 3 bases at V and 6 bases at J, with 9 bases between the two ends. This CDR3 region has 13 residues.

The chain has TRBV7-2 and TRBJ1-6, with a tentative D call TRBD1 (5 bases). CDR1 is SGHTA and CDR2 is FQGNSA in the germline V gene. CDR3 size: 17 residues. V lost 4 bases, J lost 7 bases, and 20 bases lay in between. The CDR3 DNA reads TGTGCCAGCAGCTCGATCACGGGGGTTTGGTCGAATTCACCCCTCCACTTT. It encodes CASSSITGVWSNSPLHF. The full variable domain, with the rest looked up from reference TRBV7-2 and TRBJ1-6, is GAGVSQSPSNKVTEKGKDVELRCDPISGHTALYWYRQSLGQGLEFLIYFQGNSAPDKSGLPSDRFSAERTGGSVSTLTIQRTQQEDSAVYLCASSSITGVWSNSPLHFGNGTRLTVT.

This chain uses TRBV12-5 with TRBJ2-7; 7 bases map to TRBD1. Per germline, CDR1 LGHNT and CDR2 FRNRAP. Losses at the gene ends were 4 bases for V and 5 bases for J; bases not matched to a gene: 14. CDR3 length: 16 residues. The CDR3: CASGSSEGAGWDEQYF. The DNA of the CDR3 is TGTGCTAGTGGTTCCTCAGAGGGGGCCGGCTGGGACGAGCAGTACTTC.

J is TRBJ1-6 and V is TRBV9; no firm D call. The CDR3 loop spans 12 amino acids. V was cut by 3 bases and J by 7 bases, with 5 bases left in between. Germline V CDR1 and CDR2: SGDLS, YYNGEE. The CDR3 reads CASSGGNSPLHF. In DNA form, the CDR3 reads TGTGCCAGCAGCGGTGGGAATTCACCCCTCCACTTT.

The rearrangement uses TRBV6-1 and TRBJ1-1; D gene uncertain. Trimming cost V 4 bases and J 1 base, with 10 bases left between them. CDR3 size: 14 residues. Germline CDR1 reads MNHNS; CDR2 reads SASEGT. The CDR3 coding sequence is TGTGCCAGCAGTGTTGGTACAAGGAACACTGAAGCTTTCTTT. Amino acids: CASSVGTRNTEAFF.

This clone turned up a few times. The rearrangement joins TRBV20-1 to TRBJ1-1; D unresolved. The V end lost 0 bases, the J end lost 7 bases, and 6 bases lay between the germline ends. The germline V gene has CDR1 DFQATT and CDR2 SNEGSKA (reference sequence). This CDR3 has 11 residues. The CDR3 region has the DNA TGCAGTGCTAGAGATAAGAATGAAGCTTTCTTT. Its translation: CSARDKNEAFF.